The 5 T cell receptor beta chains listed next were all sequenced from one sample in a study of T cells in women clearing cervical HPV infection. Assay used: immunoSEQ multiplex PCR; TCRdb lists only in-frame clones, some missing. The table lists around 23,000 clones. Sequences were obtained from blood buffy coat. Every receptor here comes from a woman aged 18 to 69 with a cervical HPV16 infection that either progressed to CIN3+ or cleared (not recorded which).

Of note for this clone: The CDR3 goes on 3 residues after the read ends, and that part is filled in from the germline J gene. The chain is built from TRBV4-1 and TRBJ2-5; 9 nucleotides line up with TRBD2. This CDR3 is built from 15 residues. The germline V gene encodes CDR1 MGHRA and CDR2 YSYEKL. The trim removed 2 bases at V and 2 bases at J, leaving 3 bases unmatched. CDR3 sequence: CASSQSGGIQETQYF. CDR3 DNA (partial): TGCGCCAGCAGCCAAAGCGGGGGGATACAAGAGACC.

This clone is medium-sized (0.01 to 0.1%) by frequency. The sequenced fragment ends 3 residues before the CDR3 boundary, so the rest is inferred from the germline J gene. The chain uses TRBV30 and TRBJ2-5; D is perhaps TRBD2 (6 bases). The length of the CDR3 is 12 residues. Germline values: CDR1 GTSNPN, CDR2 SVGIG (reference sequence). V shed 4 bases and J shed 4 bases, with 10 bases lying between them. The sequenced part of the CDR3 DNA is TGTGCCTGGAATAGCGGAGGAGAGACC. This codes for CAWNSGGET. The entire CDR3 is CAWNSGGETQYF.

With regard to this clone: The read terminates 3 residues before the CDR3 end, so the remaining end is supplied by the germline J gene. The chain uses TRBV18 and TRBJ2-7, with 13 bases lining up with TRBD2. Per the germline V gene, CDR1 is KGHSH and CDR2 is LQKENI. J lost 4 bases, V lost 4 bases, and 4 bases had no gene match. CDR3 size: 15 residues. The CDR3: CASSRTSGGPYEQYF. The sequenced part of the CDR3 DNA is TGTGCCAGCTCACGGACTAGCGGGGGACCATACGAG. Using reference TRBV18 and TRBJ2-7 for the parts outside the CDR3, the full variable domain is NAGVMQNPRHLVRRRGQEARLRCSPMKGHSHVYWYRQLPEEGLKFMVYLQKENIIDESGMPKERFSAEFPKEGPSILRIQQVVRGDSAAYFCASSRTSGGPYEQYFGPGTRLTVT.

Note on this clone: The sequenced fragment ends 3 residues before the CDR3 boundary, so the rest is inferred from the germline J gene. The V gene is TRBV14, the J gene TRBJ2-7; D possibly corresponds to TRBD1 (6 bases). The germline gives CDR1 SGHDN, CDR2 FVKESK. V lost 2 bases, J lost 2 bases, and 25 bases lay in between. CDR3 length: 19 amino acids. Here the CDR3 reads CASSQFSRGLAELPYEQYF. CDR3 DNA, as far as it was read: TGTGCCAGCAGCCAATTTTCCAGGGGTTTAGCCGAACTCCCCTACGAG. The whole variable domain, filled in from reference TRBV14 and TRBJ2-7, reads EAGVTQFPSHSVIEKGQTVTLRCDPISGHDNLYWYRRVMGKEIKFLLHFVKESKQDESGMPNNRFLAERTGGTYSTLKVQPAELEDSGVYFCASSQFSRGLAELPYEQYFGPGTRLTVT.

About this clone itself: The CDR3 is cut off 3 residues early in the read; its end comes from the germline J gene. The chain couples TRBV19 to TRBJ2-3; 10 bases are a match to TRBD2. CDR3 size: 16 residues. The germline gives CDR1 LNHDA, CDR2 SQIVND (reference sequence). The trim removed 5 bases at V and 6 bases at J, leaving 11 bases unmatched. CDR3 sequence reads: CASSARLAGNPDTQYF. CDR3 bases read: TGTGCCAGTAGTGCTCGACTAGCGGGTAACCCCGATACG. Full variable domain (outside the CDR3, taken from reference TRBV19 and TRBJ2-3): DGGITQSPKYLFRKEGQNVTLSCEQNLNHDAMYWYRQDPGQGLRLIYYSQIVNDFQKGDIAEGYSVSREKKESFPLTVTSAQKNPTAFYLCASSARLAGNPDTQYFGPGTRLTVL.